This entry lists 26 T cell receptor beta chains sequenced from one sample in a study of cytomegalovirus exposure and HLA in healthy donors. Amplification used 60 Vbeta primers and 13 Jbeta primers. TCRdb's copy holds only in-frame clones and misses some; the assay was immunoSEQ multiplex PCR. This sample has over 150,000 clones, with about 69% found just once. Sequencing was done on a sample of PBMCs. The receptors derive from a man aged 30-40 years in good health and CMV-seropositive.

The chain recombines TRBV6-5 with TRBJ1-2, with TRBD1 identical over 8 bases. CDR3 size: 13 residues. The V gene's germline CDR1 is MNHEY and CDR2 SVGAGI. Trimming took 6 bases from V and 4 from J; bases not matched to a gene: 4. In nucleotides, the CDR3 is TGTGCCAGCAGAGCAGGGGGCGGCTATGGCTACACCTTC. Encoded protein: CASRAGGGYGYTF.

This clone is a singleton in its sample. The V and J genes are TRBV2 and TRBJ1-2; D not resolved. CDR1 is SNHLY, CDR2 FYNNEI, per germline. V lost 1 base, J lost 5 bases, and 14 bases lay in between. The CDR3 runs 15 residues. This CDR3 reads CASSEDPSRGYGYTF. As DNA, the CDR3 is TGTGCCAGCAGTGAAGATCCGTCTCGGGGTTATGGCTACACCTTC.

The gene calls are TRBV4-3 and TRBJ2-5, with D tentatively TRBD1 (5 bases). The CDR3 sequence is 13 residues long. Deletions cut 4 bases from V and 7 bases from J, with 13 bases between. From germline, CDR1 is LGHNA and CDR2 YSLEER. The CDR3 sequence is CASSPQAQATQYF. For the CDR3, the DNA is TGCGCCAGCAGCCCACAGGCCCAGGCGACCCAGTACTTC.

A few counts support this clone. The chain carries TRBV7-2 and TRBJ2-7; D call uncertain. V was cut by 3 bases and J by 1 base, with 10 bases left in between. CDR1 is SGHTA and CDR2 is FQGNSA in the germline V gene. The CDR3 totals 14 residues. CDR3 residues: CASSFSSESYEQYF. In DNA form, the CDR3 reads TGTGCCAGCAGCTTTAGCTCCGAGTCCTACGAGCAGTACTTC.

This clone was picked up a small number of times. V is TRBV6-6 and J is TRBJ1-2; D is possibly TRBD1 (5 bases). CDR3 length: 14 residues. The V and J ends lost 4 bases and 5 bases respectively, with 14 bases between them. Germline CDR1 MNHNY, CDR2 SVGAGI (reference sequence). CDR3 coding DNA: TGTGCCAGCAGTTTAAGACAGCGGGAATATGGCTACACCTTC. This translates into CASSLRQREYGYTF.

The rearrangement joins TRBV11-1 to TRBJ2-7; TRBD1 agrees at 8 bases. Trimming at V came to 7 bases and at J to 3 bases, leaving 5 bases not matched to a gene. This CDR3 is built from 13 residues. CDR1 and CDR2 from the germline V gene are SGHAT and FQDESV (reference sequence). The CDR3 DNA reads as TGTGCCAGCACCGGGACAGGTAGCTACGAGCAGTACTTC. Its protein is CASTGTGSYEQYF.

This clone occurred once. This sequence joins TRBV5-1 and TRBJ2-2; the D gene is possibly TRBD2 (5 bases). Trimming took off 0 bases at V and 6 bases at J, with 12 bases between the two ends. The CDR3 extends over 15 amino acids. CDR1 is SGHRS and CDR2 is YFSETQ in the germline V gene. As DNA, the CDR3 is TGCGCCAGCAGCTTGGGCAGGTTCGGGGCCGGGGAGCTGTTTTTT. It translates to CASSLGRFGAGELFF.

This chain links TRBV12-5 with TRBJ2-1, with D possibly TRBD2 on 5 matching bases. The CDR3 is made up of 12 amino acids. Trimming cost V 4 bases and J 9 bases, with 10 bases left between them. From germline, CDR1 is LGHNT and CDR2 FRNRAP. The CDR3 DNA sequence: TGTGCTAGTGGTTCCTTGGGGAGTGAGCAGTTCTTC. Encoded protein: CASGSLGSEQFF.

This clone was recorded a few times. The chain joins TRBV5-4 to TRBJ2-3; possibly TRBD2 for D (5 bases). The CDR3 sequence is 15 residues long. Germline V gives CDR1 SGHNT, CDR2 YYREEE (reference sequence). The V end lost 6 bases, the J end lost 0 bases, and 14 bases lay between the germline ends. The CDR3 loop is CASIPAGGSTDTQYF. DNA of the CDR3: TGTGCCAGCATCCCCGCGGGCGGGAGCACAGATACGCAGTATTTT.

V is TRBV10-3 and J is TRBJ2-3; 8 bases map to TRBD1. V gave up 7 bases and J gave up 0 bases; unmatched junction bases: 6. This CDR3 region has 15 residues. Looked up from germline, CDR1 is ENHRY and CDR2 is SYGVKD. The CDR3 sequence is CAIKGQAASTDTQYF. The CDR3 DNA follows: TGTGCCATCAAGGGACAGGCAGCTAGCACAGATACGCAGTATTTT.

CDR3 DNA: TGTGCCAGCAGTTACCTGGACAGGGGGTACGAGCAGTACTTC. Translating it yields CASSYLDRGYEQYF. V usage is TRBV6-6 and J usage is TRBJ2-7, with 10 nucleotides matching TRBD1. Germline V gives CDR1 MNHNY, CDR2 SVGAGI (reference sequence). This CDR3 spans 14 amino acids. V lost 2 bases, J lost 4 bases, and 2 bases stayed unmatched.

This clone occurred a few times. The chain couples TRBV7-3 to TRBJ1-5; the match to TRBD1 covers 7 bases. Germline CDR1 SGHTA, CDR2 FQGTGA. With 5 bases clipped from V and 7 bases from J, the junction kept 5 bases outside the gene matches. This CDR3 has 13 residues. CDR3 bases: TGTGCCAGCAGCGCCGACAGGGACCAGCCCCAGCATTTT. The encoded protein is CASSADRDQPQHF.

The chain employs TRBV30 and TRBJ2-2; D is undetermined. The germline V gene encodes CDR1 GTSNPN and CDR2 SVGIG (reference sequence). Trimming removed 4 bases from V and 5 bases from J, with 8 bases in between. The CDR3 is 12 residues long. The CDR3 bases are TGTGCCTGGAACCCCGGTACCGGGGAGCTGTTTTTT. It specifies CAWNPGTGELFF.

This clone was observed a handful of times. This chain connects TRBV7-9 to TRBJ2-5; a weak D match, TRBD2 (6 bases). CDR3 length: 14 residues. Germline V gene sequence: CDR1 SEHNR, CDR2 FQNEAQ (reference sequence). The V end was cut by 3 bases, the J end by 0 bases, with 8 bases between. The CDR3 sequence: CASSFAGYQETQYF. In nucleotides, the CDR3 is TGTGCCAGCAGCTTTGCGGGGTACCAAGAGACCCAGTACTTC.

V gene TRBV27 combines with J gene TRBJ2-7; D remains unclear. Trimming took 0 bases from V and 3 from J, leaving 12 bases between them. The CDR3 contains 15 residues. Germline assignment: CDR1 MNHEY and CDR2 SMNVEV (reference sequence). The chain's CDR3 is CASSLSIGQVYEQYF. CDR3 coding DNA: TGTGCCAGCAGTTTATCGATTGGCCAAGTCTACGAGCAGTACTTC.

For the CDR3, the DNA is TGTGCCAGCAATGGACGACAGAACTATGGCTACACCTTC. Protein product: CASNGRQNYGYTF. The rearrangement joins TRBV7-2 to TRBJ1-2; D perhaps matches TRBD1 (5 bases). The V and J ends lost 7 bases and 2 bases respectively, with 11 bases between them. From germline, CDR1 is SGHTA and CDR2 FQGNSA. This CDR3 is built from 13 residues.

The chain joins TRBV5-5 to TRBJ1-5, with 9 bases aligning to TRBD1. The CDR3 has 13 residues. Germline-derived CDR1 and CDR2 are SGHKS and YYEKEE (reference sequence). The J segment lost 7 bases and the V segment lost 3 bases, leaving 2 bases of the junction unmatched. The CDR3 reads CASSSGQGQPQHF. CDR3 coding DNA: TGTGCCAGCAGCTCTGGACAGGGGCAGCCCCAGCATTTT. The whole variable domain, remainder taken from reference TRBV5-5 and TRBJ1-5, is DAGVTQSPTHLIKTRGQQVTLRCSPISGHKSVSWYQQVLGQGPQFIFQYYEKEERGRGNFPDRFSARQFPNYSSELNVNALLLGDSALYLCASSSGQGQPQHFGDGTRLSIL.

This clone was picked up a small number of times. The chain employs TRBV14 and TRBJ2-1, with 14 bases identical to TRBD2. The CDR3 length is 17 residues. The V segment lost 2 bases and the J segment 8 bases; nucleotides outside the gene matches: 8. Germline loops: CDR1 SGHDN, CDR2 FVKESK. CDR3: CASSQPSTSGGGDEQFF. In DNA, the CDR3 is TGTGCCAGCAGCCAACCCTCGACTAGCGGGGGGGGTGATGAGCAGTTCTTC.

The chain has TRBV19 and TRBJ2-7; 7 bases align to TRBD1. Per germline, CDR1 LNHDA and CDR2 SQIVND (reference sequence). V lost 5 bases and J lost 4; bases outside the gene matches: 8. This CDR3 spans 14 amino acids. The CDR3, as DNA: TGTGCCAGTAGTCCCCGTCAGGGGGTATACGAGCAGTACTTC. It is translated as CASSPRQGVYEQYF. The full variable domain, rest sourced from reference TRBV19 and TRBJ2-7, is DGGITQSPKYLFRKEGQNVTLSCEQNLNHDAMYWYRQDPGQGLRLIYYSQIVNDFQKGDIAEGYSVSREKKESFPLTVTSAQKNPTAFYLCASSPRQGVYEQYFGPGTRLTVT.

The V gene is TRBV9, the J gene TRBJ2-5; D is uncertain. Germline lookup yields CDR1 SGDLS and CDR2 YYNGEE. The CDR3 runs to 13 residues. Trimming cost V 0 bases and J 7 bases, with 10 bases left between them. CDR3 loop: CASSVGQSGTQYF. In nucleotides, the CDR3 is TGTGCCAGCAGCGTAGGACAATCAGGGACCCAGTACTTC.

The V call is TRBV5-1, the J call TRBJ1-1; the D is unclear. The CDR3 covers 13 residues. In germline, CDR1 is SGHRS, CDR2 YFSETQ. V lost 6 bases, J lost 1 base, and 10 bases lay in between. The CDR3 protein is CASNEQANTEAFF. CDR3 sequence (DNA): TGCGCCAGCAACGAGCAGGCGAACACTGAAGCTTTCTTT.

This chain joins TRBV7-9 and TRBJ2-5; TRBD2 matches at 10 bases. After removal of 7 bases from V and 5 bases from J, the junction contained 7 bases not matched to a gene. The CDR3 spans 14 residues. The V gene's germline CDR1 is SEHNR and CDR2 FQNEAQ (reference sequence). The chain's CDR3 is CASKRLAGAETQYF. The CDR3 coding sequence is TGTGCCAGCAAACGCCTAGCGGGAGCGGAGACCCAGTACTTC.

The V call is TRBV2, the J call TRBJ2-1, with 8 nucleotides matching TRBD2. With 7 bases clipped from V and 7 bases from J, the junction kept 9 bases outside the gene matches. This CDR3 comprises 14 residues. Looked up from germline, CDR1 is SNHLY and CDR2 is FYNNEI. The CDR3 nucleotides are TGTGCCAGCATACAGCGGGAGAGAGGGAATGAGCAGTTCTTC. It codes for CASIQRERGNEQFF. Supplemented by reference TRBV2 and TRBJ2-1, the full variable domain reads EPEVTQTPSHQVTQMGQEVILRCVPISNHLYFYWYRQILGQKVEFLVSFYNNEISEKSEIFDDQFSVERPDGSNFTLKIRSTKLEDSAMYFCASIQRERGNEQFFGPGTRLTVL.

This chain links TRBV11-2 with TRBJ2-1; 13 bases align to TRBD2. In germline, CDR1 is SGHAT, CDR2 FQNNGV. After removal of 3 bases from V and 3 bases from J, the junction contained 2 bases not matched to a gene. The CDR3 totals 16 residues. For the CDR3, the DNA is TGTGCCAGCAGCTTCGGGACTAGCGGGGTCTACAATGAGCAGTTCTTC. Translated, it gives CASSFGTSGVYNEQFF.

This clone has a handful of counts. The chain is built from TRBV2 and TRBJ2-7; 7 nucleotides align to TRBD1. J gave up 4 bases and V 8 bases, and 17 bases lay outside the gene matches. Germline V gene sequence: CDR1 SNHLY, CDR2 FYNNEI. The CDR3 spans 16 residues. This CDR3 is CASQSSRGRGGYEQYF. The CDR3 coding sequence is TGTGCCAGCCAATCATCGAGGGGGCGCGGCGGTTACGAGCAGTACTTC.

This rearrangement joins TRBV6-1 to TRBJ1-6; D is possibly TRBD1 (5 bases). CDR3 length equals 15 residues. CDR1 MNHNS and CDR2 SASEGT come from the germline V gene. V was pared by 6 bases and J by 8 bases, with 17 bases between. The CDR3 DNA is TGTGCCAGCAGGTCCGCGGGGGGGATTGATTCACCCCTCCACTTT. It yields the protein CASRSAGGIDSPLHF.